This TCR beta chain was captured in a study of shared clonotypes between healthy human individuals. About the study: Samples came from a couple of female and a few male donors aged 18 to 49.

CD8 cells classed as naive were CD45RO-negative and positively selected for CCR7, excluding terminally differentiated effector memory CD45RA+ cells. TCRdb keeps only in-frame clones here, not all; method: immunoSEQ multiplex PCR. The sample includes about 550,000 clones, about 95% of them seen just once. This CDR3 region has 16 residues. The germline CDR1 and CDR2 sequences are MDHEN and SYDVKM. V was clipped by 6 bases and J by 0 bases, with 15 bases between them. Sequencing was done on a sample of naive CD8+ T cells sorted from blood. The receptor comes from a woman younger than 45 in good health. The rearrangement joins TRBV28 to TRBJ1-3, with unresolved D. The CDR3 protein is CASSSPDFSSGNTIYF. Written as DNA, the CDR3 is TGTGCCAGCAGCTCCCCGGACTTTAGCTCTGGAAACACCATATATTTT. Drawing the rest from reference TRBV28 and TRBJ1-3, the complete variable domain is DVKVTQSSRYLVKRTGEKVFLECVQDMDHENMFWYRQDPGLGLRLIYFSYDVKMKEKGDIPEGYSVSREKKERFSLILESASTNQTSMYLCASSSPDFSSGNTIYFGEGSWLTVV.